The 10 T cell receptor beta chains reported below all come from one sample, sequenced in a study of control samples from healthy donors and cancer patients. The method was immunoSEQ multiplex PCR; TCRdb's version includes in-frame clones alone and lacks a portion of them. Of about 92,000 clones detected, around 82% appear once; the ten largest clones hold roughly 9.8%. Sequences were obtained from blood. These receptors all stem from a woman between 55 and 75 years old in good health.

The chain joins TRBV5-1 to TRBJ1-1; D gene uncertain. Germline CDR1 is SGHRS and CDR2 is YFSETQ. The CDR3 totals 14 residues. V dropped 4 bases and J dropped 4 bases, with 14 bases sitting between them. The chain's CDR3 is CASSQAGMSTEAFF. For the CDR3, the DNA is TGCGCCAGCAGCCAGGCGGGAATGAGCACTGAAGCTTTCTTT. Full variable domain (rest looked up from reference TRBV5-1 and TRBJ1-1): KAGVTQTPRYLIKTRGQQVTLSCSPISGHRSVSWYQQTPGQGLQFLFEYFSETQRNKGNFPGRFSGRQFSNSRSEMNVSTLELGDSALYLCASSQAGMSTEAFFGQGTRLTVV.

The rearrangement joins TRBV7-8 to TRBJ2-5, with TRBD1 matching over 8 bases. The CDR3 runs 17 residues. The germline gives CDR1 SGHVS, CDR2 FQNEAQ. After removal of 0 bases from V and 5 bases from J, the junction contained 11 bases not matched to a gene. In DNA, the CDR3 is TGTGCCAGCAGCTTAGCCTCGTGGCAGGGGGCCGGGGAGACCCAGTACTTC. Its translation: CASSLASWQGAGETQYF.

The CDR3 DNA sequence: TGTGCCAGCAGTGCCGGCATCACTGCAGGGCAGCCCCAGCATTTT. Its protein is CASSAGITAGQPQHF. This chain connects TRBV2 to TRBJ1-5, with D perhaps TRBD1 (5 bases). Germline CDR1 reads SNHLY; CDR2 reads FYNNEI. The V gene lost 4 bases and the J gene lost 7 bases, with 17 bases spanning the gap. The CDR3 length is 15 residues.

The V and J genes are TRBV5-1 and TRBJ1-2; possibly TRBD1 for D (5 bases). Looked up from germline, CDR1 is SGHRS and CDR2 is YFSETQ. V shed 1 base and J shed 4 bases, with 8 bases lying between them. This CDR3 has 13 residues. DNA of the CDR3: TGCGCCAGCAGCTTGCAGGGTATCTATGGCTACACCTTC. It encodes CASSLQGIYGYTF.

V and J are TRBV3-1 (or the pseudogene TRBV3-2) and TRBJ2-3; the D call may be TRBD1 or TRBD2 (5 bases each). CDR1 and CDR2 (germline): LGHDT, YNNKEL (reference sequence). The CDR3 runs 17 residues. V lost 4 bases to trimming and J lost 6 bases, with 23 bases between them. CDR3: CASSLLTGRLRGDTQYF. In DNA form, the CDR3 reads TGTGCCAGCAGCCTACTAACGGGACGGCTAAGGGGTGATACGCAGTATTTT.

V is TRBV11-2 and J is TRBJ1-1; a weak D match, TRBD1 (5 bases). CDR3 length equals 16 residues. V shed 6 bases and J shed 5 bases, with 22 bases lying between them. CDR1 and CDR2 (germline): SGHAT, FQNNGV. The CDR3 DNA reads as TGTGCCAGCAGACCTTACACAGGACAACGGGTGACTGAAGCTTTCTTT. This gives the protein CASRPYTGQRVTEAFF.

J is TRBJ1-5 and V is TRBV2, with TRBD1 matching 8 bases. From germline, CDR1 is SNHLY and CDR2 FYNNEI. The junction had 8 bases not matched to a gene; V was cut back by 5 bases and J by 2 bases. The CDR3 is 16 residues long. CDR3: CASSFGQGSGNQPQHF. The CDR3 nucleotides read TGTGCCAGCAGTTTTGGACAGGGAAGCGGCAATCAGCCCCAGCATTTT.

The gene calls are TRBV11-2 and TRBJ1-4; TRBD1 might be the D (6 bases). From germline, CDR1 is SGHAT and CDR2 FQNNGV. V shed 5 bases and J shed 7 bases, with 17 bases lying between them. The CDR3 is made up of 15 amino acids. CDR3 DNA sequence: TGTGCCAGCAGCCCGGAAGGGGGGATACGTGAAAAACTGTTTTTT. Its protein product is CASSPEGGIREKLFF.

The CDR3 sequence is CASHGLVDRSYTF. In DNA form, the CDR3 reads TGCGCCAGCCATGGCCTGGTGGATAGAAGCTACACCTTC. This sequence joins TRBV10-2 and TRBJ1-2; unclear D gene. V was clipped by 8 bases and J by 9 bases, with 19 bases between them. Germline V gives CDR1 WSHSY, CDR2 SAAADI. The CDR3 spans 13 residues.

The chain joins TRBV29-1 to TRBJ2-1; TRBD2 matches 10 bases. This CDR3 contains 14 residues. After removal of 6 bases from V and 1 base from J, the junction contained 3 bases not matched to a gene. Per the germline V gene, CDR1 is SQVTM and CDR2 is ANQGSEA. For the CDR3, the DNA is TGCAGCGTGTGGACTAGCGGTTCCTACAATGAGCAGTTCTTC. Protein sequence: CSVWTSGSYNEQFF.